Sequencing of this T cell receptor beta chain was carried out in a study of blood T cell repertoires in COVID-19 (dated by TCRdb to the early 2020s). In terms of the full investigation: The collaborator samples originated in the United States, Italy and Spain and spanned the acute and convalescent phases of COVID-19. The material from the prospective study consisted of cDNA or gDNA derived from T cells, B-cell-depleted T cells, or PBMCs. Subjects who had been exposed to COVID-19, were actively infected with it, or had recovered from it provided the deeply sampled blood TCRbeta repertoires that made up the dataset. The repertoires were made available in a free public database intended to serve as a resource for research on the immune response to SARS-CoV-2. Samples came from the ongoing ImmuneRACE study (first 160 participants) plus 1,254 subjects from 6 global collaborators. Nearly every sample came with metadata listing a de-identified subject ID, COVID-19 status, age in years and sex. HLA class I and class II types, where available, came from metadata supplied by the sample provider rather than from assay-based typing.

Each collaborating institution followed its own protocols to collect whole blood in K2EDTA tubes. Collaborator samples were shipped for TCRbeta analysis as frozen whole blood, isolated PBMCs, or DNA extracted from either sample type. Broader findings and caveats from the paper: How much clinical and demographic metadata was included differed by source and by participant, and the metadata was provided uncurated.

TCRbeta CDR3 regions were amplified from genomic DNA by means of the immunoSEQ Assay, a bias-controlled multiplex PCR. Under the source paper's analysis protocol: The number of nucleated cells in each sample was estimated by amplification of reference gene primers within the assay. Sequence reads were collapsed and filtered to measure the absolute abundance of every unique TCRbeta CDR3 rearrangement. For each sample, productive Simpson clonality was calculated as the square root of Simpson's diversity index across productive rearrangements. The immuneACCESS repertoire file appears here via TCRdb, limited to in-frame rearrangements. These files lack a portion of the clones; in checked studies, under half of the deficit traces to unresolved V genes, and the cause of the others is not known. V and J calls and clone size follow that table, whereas D and trimming were derived from the DNA. This sample has about 58,000 clones in its table, and over 70% of those were observed once. The ten top clones hold 4% to 6% of the sample.

About this clone: The specificity of this receptor is unknown. The input lacks base qualities; no much larger clone sits a single base away.

The sequenced sample was peripheral blood. The TCR comes from a human donor in a cohort sampled during active COVID-19.

The CDR3 protein sequence reads: CASSPKLGVYNEQFF. In nucleotides, the sequence is TGTGCCAGCAGTCCCAAGTTAGGGGTCTACAATGAGCAGTTCTTC. The chain is made from TRBV7-2 and TRBJ2-1; a tentative D match to TRBD1 spans 5 bases. Reading the germline V gene gives CDR1 SGHTA and CDR2 FQGNSA. V lost 6 bases and J lost 3 bases; the stretch between them is 15 bases long. From the cysteine through the phenylalanine, the CDR3 covers 15 amino acids. The only DNA kept is the CDR3, 45 bases in frame from the first base.